The next 12 T cell receptor beta chains were all read from a single sample in a study of cytomegalovirus exposure and HLA in healthy donors. Primers for the PCR totalled 60 Vbeta and 13 Jbeta. Only in-frame clones appear in the TCRdb table, and some are missing; sequencing was by immunoSEQ multiplex PCR. Among around 160,000 clones listed, about four fifths were seen once. Sequencing input: PBMCs. These receptors all stem from a male donor in good health and CMV-seropositive.

This clone is a singleton in its sample. This chain uses TRBV7-9 with TRBJ2-7; perhaps TRBD1 as D (5 bases). V was shortened by 2 bases and J by 2 bases, with 10 bases between the two germline ends. The CDR3 has 14 amino acids. CDR1 and CDR2 (germline): SEHNR, FQNEAQ (reference sequence). The CDR3 sequence is CASSLTQATYEQYF. The CDR3 DNA is TGTGCCAGCAGCTTAACACAGGCAACCTACGAGCAGTACTTC.

The chain uses TRBV30 and TRBJ1-4, with a tentative D call TRBD1 (6 bases). This CDR3 is 13 amino acids long. Between the trimmed V and J ends, which lost 1 base and 7 bases, there was a span of 10 bases. Germline V gives CDR1 GTSNPN, CDR2 SVGIG (reference sequence). CDR3 bases: TGTGCCTGGAGTGGGGCAGGGGCTGAAAAACTGTTTTTT. Amino acid sequence: CAWSGAGAEKLFF.

This clone turned up a few times. The rearrangement uses TRBV27 and TRBJ1-1; a weak D match, TRBD1 (5 bases). Germline lookup yields CDR1 MNHEY and CDR2 SMNVEV (reference sequence). Trimming shortened V by 6 bases and J by 2 bases, and 22 bases separated the two germline ends. CDR3 length: 17 amino acids. CDR3 bases: TGTGCCAGCAGCTCAGCCCAACTCAGGGAGGGAAACACTGAAGCTTTCTTT. Its protein is CASSSAQLREGNTEAFF.

The rearrangement joins TRBV6-1 to TRBJ2-7, with D tentatively TRBD2 (5 bases). Germline V gene data show CDR1 as MNHNS and CDR2 as SASEGT. The CDR3 is 14 residues long. Trimming took off 2 bases at V and 1 base at J, with 9 bases between the two ends. The CDR3 DNA reads TGTGCCAGCAGTGAACAGCGAGGGTCCTACGAGCAGTACTTC. It yields the protein CASSEQRGSYEQYF.

The rearrangement joins TRBV15 to TRBJ1-1; 8 bases line up with TRBD1. CDR1 is LNHNV, CDR2 YYDKDF, per germline (reference sequence). The CDR3 is made up of 14 amino acids. V trimming: 3 bases; J trimming: 1 base; junction bases outside the gene matches: 1. CDR3 DNA sequence: TGTGCCACCAGCAGGGACAGGGCGAACACTGAAGCTTTCTTT. It yields the protein CATSRDRANTEAFF.

This sequence joins TRBV19 and TRBJ1-1; D not certain. This CDR3 region has 13 residues. V lost 3 bases to trimming and J lost 4 bases, with 9 bases between them. Germline values: CDR1 LNHDA, CDR2 SQIVND (reference sequence). Here the CDR3 DNA reads TGTGCCAGTAGTATTCGAGTAAGCACTGAAGCTTTCTTT. The encoded protein is CASSIRVSTEAFF.

The chain uses TRBV9 and TRBJ2-7; a weak D match, TRBD1 (5 bases). V was shortened by 2 bases and J by 6 bases, with 24 bases between the two germline ends. From germline, CDR1 is SGDLS and CDR2 YYNGEE. The CDR3 extends over 17 amino acids. The CDR3 bases are TGTGCCAGCAGCGTCCACCCCACACAGGCCAAGATTACCGAGCAGTACTTC. The encoded protein is CASSVHPTQAKITEQYF.

The chain recombines TRBV5-6 with TRBJ1-2; 7 bases align to TRBD1. The CDR3 is made up of 14 amino acids. Trimming at V came to 7 bases and at J to 4 bases, leaving 10 bases not matched to a gene. The germline V gene has CDR1 SGHDT and CDR2 YYEEEE. The CDR3 sequence is CASSPQGVVYGYTF. The CDR3 bases are TGTGCCAGCTCCCCGCAGGGGGTGGTCTATGGCTACACCTTC.

This chain uses TRBV27 with TRBJ2-1, with D hard to call. Looked up from germline, CDR1 is MNHEY and CDR2 is SMNVEV (reference sequence). V gave up 3 bases and J gave up 0 bases, with 9 bases separating them. The CDR3 consists of 15 residues. The CDR3 region has the DNA TGTGCCAGCAGTTTCGAGCCCTTCTCCTACAATGAGCAGTTCTTC. Its translation: CASSFEPFSYNEQFF.

This clone was picked up a small number of times. At one end, the junction sequence differs from germline, possibly due to a read error. The chain uses TRBV4-3 and TRBJ2-6, with 8 positions matching TRBD1. CDR3 length equals 18 residues. Germline values: CDR1 LGHNA, CDR2 YSLEER. The CDR3 DNA is TGCGCCAGCAGCCTAGGGGCCCAGGGGGCGTCCGGGGCCAACGGCCTGACTTTC. This codes for CASSLGAQGASGANGLTF.

V is TRBV19 and J is TRBJ2-7; D possibly corresponds to TRBD1 (5 bases). Germline-derived CDR1 and CDR2 are LNHDA and SQIVND (reference sequence). V lost 2 bases and J 7 bases, leaving 12 bases between the germline ends. The CDR3 has 13 residues. CDR3 coding DNA: TGTGCCAGTAGTATATCTCAGGGCTCGGAGCAGTACTTC. Translating gives CASSISQGSEQYF.

The genes are TRBV28 and TRBJ1-5, with D perhaps TRBD1 (6 bases). Germline V lookup: CDR1 MDHEN, CDR2 SYDVKM. Trimming pared 1 base from V and 11 bases from J, leaving 24 bases between. This CDR3 comprises 17 residues. The CDR3 reads CASSLLAGRTALKAQHF. DNA of the CDR3: TGTGCCAGCAGTTTATTGGCCGGAAGGACAGCCCTGAAAGCCCAGCATTTT.